The 18 T cell receptor beta chains presented below share a single source sample, sequenced in a study of T cell repertoires in cytomegalovirus infection. TCRdb re-analysed the reads in MiXCR, keeping a single row per CDR3 protein. Of 350,000 to 550,000 distinct CDR3 sequences in the sample, roughly 30% were seen once. The specimen sequenced was PBMCs. These receptors were obtained from a human donor in good health (CMV status not recorded). Some clones in this sample may be carry-over from other donors' samples.

This clonotype was counted between two and nine times. CDR3 in amino acids: CASSLEPTGARKEKLFF. CDR3 nucleotides: TGTGCCAGCAGCTTAGAACCAACAGGGGCGCGCAAGGAAAAACTGTTTTTT. The V call is TRBV5-6, the J call TRBJ1-4; 7 nucleotides match TRBD1. Per germline, CDR1 SGHDT and CDR2 YYEEEE. The ends lost 2 bases at V and 8 bases at J; junction bases unmatched: 15. The CDR3 extends over 17 amino acids.

Many counts were recorded for this clonotype. V is TRBV7-8 and J is TRBJ2-7; 9 positions match TRBD2. The V and J ends lost 5 bases and 4 bases, in that order; junction bases with no gene match: 9. Germline CDR1 SGHVS, CDR2 FQNEAQ. This CDR3 contains 15 residues. The DNA of the CDR3 is TGTGCCAGCAGCCCTCGGGAGCGGGGGGCTTACGAGCAGTACTTC. This gives the protein CASSPRERGAYEQYF.

The chain is built from TRBV29-1 and TRBJ2-5, with D unresolved. This CDR3 spans 12 amino acids. Germline V gives CDR1 SQVTM, CDR2 ANQGSEA. V was trimmed by 3 bases and J by 4 bases, leaving 9 bases between them. In DNA form, the CDR3 reads TGCAGCGTTGAGACTTACCCAGAGACCCAGTACTTC. Residues: CSVETYPETQYF.

This clonotype has only a few counts. The chain uses TRBV2 and TRBJ1-2; 11 bases agree with TRBD1. This CDR3 is built from 15 residues. The germline V gene has CDR1 SNHLY and CDR2 FYNNEI. After removal of 7 bases from V and 5 bases from J, the junction contained 9 bases not matched to a gene. In DNA form, the CDR3 reads TGTGCCAGCATTCCCGGACAGGGGGCTAGGTATGGCTACACCTTC. It encodes CASIPGQGARYGYTF.

The chain links TRBV5-6 to TRBJ1-1; 10 bases are shared with TRBD1. This CDR3 contains 15 residues. J lost 2 bases, V lost 4 bases, and 5 bases had no gene match. Germline values: CDR1 SGHDT, CDR2 YYEEEE. The CDR3 reads CASSPDRGTNTEAFF. The CDR3 nucleotides are TGTGCCAGCAGCCCGGACAGGGGGACAAACACTGAAGCTTTCTTT.

This clonotype has a count of ten or more. This rearrangement joins TRBV7-2 to TRBJ1-5; 7 nucleotides match TRBD1. The CDR3 spans 16 residues. The germline CDR1 and CDR2 sequences are SGHTA and FQGNSA. The ends lost 3 bases at V and 4 bases at J; junction bases unmatched: 9. The CDR3 is CASSFRGDSSNQPQHF. The CDR3 DNA reads as TGTGCCAGCAGCTTTAGGGGGGACAGCTCAAATCAGCCCCAGCATTTT.

The sample holds one count of this clonotype. The chain combines TRBV6-8 with TRBJ2-1, with D unclear. Looked up from germline, CDR1 is MNHGY and CDR2 is SAAAGT. The CDR3 totals 15 residues. Trimming cost V 7 bases and J 0 bases, with 13 bases left between them. The CDR3 sequence: CASTRDTRSYNEQFF. The CDR3 nucleotides are TGTGCCAGCACTCGAGACACCCGCTCCTACAATGAGCAGTTCTTC.

The rearrangement uses TRBV4-1 and TRBJ2-1, with 10 bases aligning to TRBD2. There are 20 residues in the CDR3. CDR1 is MGHRA, CDR2 YSYEKL, per germline. V dropped 0 bases and J dropped 8; count of bases not matched to a gene: 19. This CDR3 is CASSQEGSGGAITPLDEQFF. The CDR3 coding sequence is TGCGCCAGCAGCCAAGAAGGCAGCGGGGGGGCCATTACCCCTTTGGATGAGCAGTTCTTC.

Many counts were recorded for this clonotype. This chain connects TRBV7-2 to TRBJ1-4; 10 bases are shared with TRBD1. This CDR3 is built from 15 residues. Germline V gives CDR1 SGHTA, CDR2 FQGNSA. Germline trimming cut 1 base from V and 10 bases from J; bases unmatched to any gene: 6. The chain's CDR3 is CASSLDPGQGRKLFF. CDR3 sequence (DNA): TGTGCCAGCAGCTTAGATCCGGGACAGGGGCGAAAACTGTTTTTT.

This clonotype was picked up a small number of times. This rearrangement joins TRBV11-2 to TRBJ1-5; D might be TRBD1 (5 bases). The germline V gene has CDR1 SGHAT and CDR2 FQNNGV. This CDR3 has 15 amino acids. The V and J ends lost 4 bases and 3 bases respectively, with 13 bases between them. The CDR3 reads CASSSGGSVNQPQHF. The CDR3 DNA is TGTGCCAGCAGCTCGGGGGGGTCGGTCAATCAGCCCCAGCATTTT. The variable domain in full, with the rest retrieved from reference TRBV11-2 and TRBJ1-5, is EAGVAQSPRYKIIEKRQSVAFWCNPISGHATLYWYQQILGQGPKLLIQFQNNGVVDDSQLPKDRFSAERLKGVDSTLKIQPAKLEDSAVYLCASSSGGSVNQPQHFGDGTRLSIL.

This clonotype showed up many times. V is TRBV7-6 and J is TRBJ1-4; 7 bases agree with TRBD1. Germline CDR1 reads SGHVS; CDR2 reads FNYEAQ. The trim removed 3 bases at V and 15 bases at J, leaving 7 bases unmatched. The CDR3 consists of 12 residues. The CDR3 loop reads CASSFRQGKMFF. DNA of the CDR3: TGTGCCAGCAGCTTCCGACAGGGCAAGATGTTTTTT.

This clonotype was seen only a few times. The V and J genes are TRBV12-3 or TRBV12-4 and TRBJ1-4; D unresolved. V dropped 4 bases and J dropped 2 bases, with 14 bases sitting between them. This CDR3 is built from 16 residues. CDR3 sequence (DNA): TGTGCCAGCAGTTCACGCCGGGGTCGTACTAATGAAAAACTGTTTTTT. Amino acid sequence: CASSSRRGRTNEKLFF.

As to this clonotype: Relative to the germline gene, one junction end is altered; a read error may explain this. The chain carries TRBV4-2 and TRBJ2-3, with 9 positions matching TRBD2. The CDR3 length is 16 residues. Germline assignment: CDR1 LGHNA and CDR2 YNFKEQ. CDR3 in DNA: TGTGCCCGCAGCCAAGAGGGTAGCGGGGGAGCAGATACGCAGTATTTT. Translating gives CARSQEGSGGADTQYF.

The chain recombines TRBV2 with TRBJ2-1; D unclear. Germline V gene sequence: CDR1 SNHLY, CDR2 FYNNEI. Trimming cost V 2 bases and J 10 bases, with 9 bases left between them. This CDR3 has 12 residues. This CDR3 reads CASSEIAEEQFF. DNA of the CDR3: TGTGCCAGCAGTGAAATAGCCGAAGAGCAGTTCTTC.

The table lists this clonotype with a few counts. The chain joins TRBV7-2 to TRBJ1-1; tentatively, D is TRBD1 (5 bases). V was cut by 1 base and J by 4 bases, with 10 bases left in between. The CDR3 spans 14 residues. The germline CDR1 and CDR2 sequences are SGHTA and FQGNSA. CDR3 coding DNA: TGTGCCAGCAGCTTAGGGTGGGGGGGCACTGAAGCTTTCTTT. Translating it yields CASSLGWGGTEAFF.

J is TRBJ1-5 and V is TRBV6-5, with D perhaps TRBD1 (6 bases). CDR1 is MNHEY, CDR2 SVGAGI, per germline. Trimming shortened V by 8 bases and J by 2 bases, and 13 bases separated the two germline ends. The CDR3 is 14 residues long. The CDR3 DNA follows: TGTGCCAGCGCTAGGGCAGGGGGCAATCAGCCCCAGCATTTT. Its protein is CASARAGGNQPQHF.

This clonotype was found a few times. The chain is built from TRBV20-1 and TRBJ1-2; no reliable D call. Germline V gives CDR1 DFQATT, CDR2 SNEGSKA (reference sequence). The V gene lost 6 bases and the J gene lost 4 bases, with 15 bases spanning the gap. The CDR3 runs 13 residues. The DNA of the CDR3 is TGCAGTGCCCAGGTGCCGGCGGGCTATGGCTACACCTTC. This codes for CSAQVPAGYGYTF.

Ten or more counts support this clonotype. The rearrangement uses TRBV6-2 or TRBV6-3 and TRBJ2-5, with a weak D call TRBD1 (6 bases). The CDR3 has 14 residues. V was pared by 0 bases and J by 6 bases, with 11 bases between. Germline CDR1 is MNHEY and CDR2 is SVGEGT. In DNA, the CDR3 is TGTGCCAGCAGTTACTCGGGGGCAGGAAAGACCCAGTACTTC. This gives the protein CASSYSGAGKTQYF.